The clone carrying this T cell receptor (beta chain) occurred a few times. CDR1 is MNHNY and CDR2 is SVGAGI in the germline V gene (reference sequence). This CDR3 spans 13 amino acids. Trimming removed 6 bases at V and 0 bases at J, with 6 bases between. Treatment given: some 20 received Ad26.COV2.S at low or high dose, single or two shots; about 5 received placebo; per-sample allocation not given. The study sampled participants on day 63 after the first vaccine or placebo injection. An Ad26 vector expressing Wuhan-strain SARS-CoV-2 spike constituted the vaccine. Sequencing used immunoSEQ multiplex PCR; TCRdb keeps in-frame clones, though not all of them. This sample has 350,000 to 500,000 clones, with 89% found just once. This sample was included in a study of Ad26.COV2.S vaccination and SARS-CoV-2 variants.

This sequence joins TRBV6-6 and TRBJ1-5; D unresolved. The sequence was obtained from a person between 18 and 65 years old who received the Ad26.COV2.S COVID-19 vaccine or a placebo. Sample: peripheral blood, taken in a trial of Ad26.COV2.S vaccine versus placebo. The CDR3 sequence: CASSHFSNQPQHF. The CDR3 DNA reads TGTGCCAGCAGCCATTTTAGCAATCAGCCCCAGCATTTT.